The source of this T cell receptor (beta chain) is a study of post-analysis software for immune sequencing data. Study as a whole: Relapsing-remitting, secondary progressive and progressive-relapsing courses of multiple sclerosis were included.

Broader study findings: Patients had higher frequencies than controls of about 5 TRBV segments, including TRBV5-6, TRBV5-1 and TRBV20-1.

Researchers reported that TCR beta cDNA libraries carried unique molecular identifiers. MiXCR, run by TCRdb on the PCR reads, gives a single entry per CDR3 protein. The sample comprises roughly 650,000 distinct CDR3 sequences, 55% to 60% of which are singletons, and about 11% rests with the top ten. As for this clonotype: Its antigen is not known.

This CDR3 spans 17 amino acids. Germline CDR1 MNHEY, CDR2 SVGAGI. The V gene lost 2 bases and the J gene lost 0 bases, with 11 bases spanning the gap. The sample consisted of blood. This sequence joins TRBV6-5 and TRBJ1-6; D not resolved. The source of this sequence is a girl between 2 and 10 years old with multiple sclerosis. CDR3 loop: CASSYGGISSYNSPLHF. The CDR3, as DNA: TGTGCCAGCAGTTACGGTGGTATAAGCTCCTATAATTCACCCCTCCACTTT.